This entry concerns a single T cell receptor beta chain. This table comes from immunoSEQ multiplex PCR, and its TCRdb copy is limited to in-frame clones, with some not included. Among about 130,000 clones listed, around 75% were seen once. V was cut by 0 bases and J by 2 bases, with 8 bases left in between. CDR3 length: 14 amino acids. Germline loops: CDR1 SGHDT, CDR2 YYEEEE. The data derive from a study of blood T cell repertoires in COVID-19. Input material: peripheral blood. The source is a woman in her seventies with COVID-19, enrolled during active disease. The chain employs TRBV5-6 and TRBJ1-2; unclear D gene. In DNA form, the CDR3 reads TGTGCCAGCAGCTTGGGGACTTTAAACTATGGCTACACCTTC. Translating it yields CASSLGTLNYGYTF.